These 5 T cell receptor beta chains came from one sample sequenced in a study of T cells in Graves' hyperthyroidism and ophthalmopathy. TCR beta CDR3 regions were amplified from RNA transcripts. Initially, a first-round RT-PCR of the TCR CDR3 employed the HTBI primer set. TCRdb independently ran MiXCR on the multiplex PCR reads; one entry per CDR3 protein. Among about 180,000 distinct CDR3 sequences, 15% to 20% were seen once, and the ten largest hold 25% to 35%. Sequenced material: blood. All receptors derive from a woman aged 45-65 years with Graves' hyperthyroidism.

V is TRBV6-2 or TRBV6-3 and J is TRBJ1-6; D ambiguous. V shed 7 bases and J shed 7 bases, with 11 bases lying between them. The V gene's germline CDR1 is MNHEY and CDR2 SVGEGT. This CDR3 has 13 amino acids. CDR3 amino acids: CASKTWENSPLHF. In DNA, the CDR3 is TGTGCCAGCAAAACCTGGGAGAATTCACCCCTCCACTTT.

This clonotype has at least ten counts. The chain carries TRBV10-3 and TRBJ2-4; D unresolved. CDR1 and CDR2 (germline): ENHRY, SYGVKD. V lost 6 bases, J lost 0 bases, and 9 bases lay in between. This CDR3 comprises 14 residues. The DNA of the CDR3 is TGTGCCATCAGCCAAAGTCTAGCCAAAAACATTCAGTACTTC. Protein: CAISQSLAKNIQYF.

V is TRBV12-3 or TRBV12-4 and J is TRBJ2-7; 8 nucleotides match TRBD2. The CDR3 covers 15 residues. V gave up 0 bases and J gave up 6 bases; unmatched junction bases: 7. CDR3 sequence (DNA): TGTGCCAGCAGTTTAGCCTCGGGAGGGGGGGTCGAGCAGTACTTC. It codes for CASSLASGGGVEQYF.

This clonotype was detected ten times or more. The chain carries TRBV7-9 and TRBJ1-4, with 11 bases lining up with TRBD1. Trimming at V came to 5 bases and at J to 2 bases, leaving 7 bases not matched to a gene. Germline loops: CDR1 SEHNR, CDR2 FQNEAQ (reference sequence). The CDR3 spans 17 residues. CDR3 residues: CASSLWTGGRTNEKLFF. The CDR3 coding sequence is TGTGCCAGCAGCCTATGGACAGGGGGCCGCACTAATGAAAAACTGTTTTTT.

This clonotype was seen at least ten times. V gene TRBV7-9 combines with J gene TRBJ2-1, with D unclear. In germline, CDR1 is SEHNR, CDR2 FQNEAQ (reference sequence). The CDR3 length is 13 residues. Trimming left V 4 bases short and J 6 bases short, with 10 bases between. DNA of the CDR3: TGTGCCAGCAGCTCGTGGGCCAGCAATGAGCAGTTCTTC. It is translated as CASSSWASNEQFF.